This T cell receptor (beta chain) was profiled in a study of shared clonotypes between healthy human individuals. J lost 1 base, V lost 6 bases, and 3 bases had no gene match. Germline V lookup: CDR1 PRHDT, CDR2 FYEKMQ (reference sequence). This CDR3 is built from 14 residues. Naivety among CD8 cells was defined by CD45RO negativity and positive CCR7 selection, thereby excluding terminally differentiated effector memory CD45RA+ cells. The table came from immunoSEQ multiplex PCR; TCRdb's copy has only in-frame clones and leaves some out. The data contain about 580,000 clones, 95% to 98% of them singletons.

The sequence was collected from a young man in good health. V is TRBV13 and J is TRBJ2-7, with 10 bases lining up with TRBD2. Sequencing used naive CD8+ T cells sorted from blood. This CDR3 is CASRSLAGSYEQYF. For the CDR3, the DNA is TGTGCCAGCAGGTCACTAGCGGGATCCTACGAGCAGTACTTC.